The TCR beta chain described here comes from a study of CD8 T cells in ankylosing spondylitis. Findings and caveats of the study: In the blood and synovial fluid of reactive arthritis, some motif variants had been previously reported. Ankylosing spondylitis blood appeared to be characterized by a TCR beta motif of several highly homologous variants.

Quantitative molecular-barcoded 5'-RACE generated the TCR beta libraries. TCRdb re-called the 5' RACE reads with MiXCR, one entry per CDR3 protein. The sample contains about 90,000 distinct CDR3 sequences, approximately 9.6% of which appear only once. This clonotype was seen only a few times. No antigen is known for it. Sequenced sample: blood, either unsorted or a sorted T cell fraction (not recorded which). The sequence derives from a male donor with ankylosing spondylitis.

The CDR3 bases are TGTGCCAGCAGTGGCTGGACAGGGGACTTGGAGACCCAGTACTTC. As protein: CASSGWTGDLETQYF. V usage is TRBV25-1 and J usage is TRBJ2-5; TRBD1 aligns across 9 bases. The CDR3 totals 15 residues. Trimming at V came to 4 bases and at J to 5 bases, leaving 8 bases not matched to a gene. Germline values: CDR1 MGHDK, CDR2 SYGVNS. The complete variable domain, with remaining parts taken from reference TRBV25-1 and TRBJ2-5, reads EADIYQTPRYLVIGTGKKITLECSQTMGHDKMYWYQQDPGMELHLIHYSYGVNSTEKGDLSSESTVSRIRTEHFPLTLESARPSHTSQYLCASSGWTGDLETQYFGPGTRLLVL.